A single T cell receptor beta chain is shown here with its context. What it recognizes is unknown. The record originates from a study of follicular helper T cells after annual influenza vaccination. Broader study findings: Day 7 ICOS+CD38+ clones later appeared mostly in ICOS-CD38- cTfh.

Time point here: 2014-2015 season, pre-vaccination. Donors were community-dwelling with no influenza vaccine in the prior 6 months. Using immunoSEQ multiplex PCR, the repertoire was profiled, and TCRdb retains in-frame clones only, with some absent. The sample includes approximately 30,000 clones, 70% to 90% seen only once; the top ten take approximately 1.1%. The CDR3 consists of 15 residues. Germline V gene lookup returns CDR1 SEHNR and CDR2 FQNEAQ (reference sequence). J lost 4 bases, V lost 5 bases, and 6 bases had no gene match. The sequence was collected from an adult who received the influenza vaccine. This chain links TRBV7-9 with TRBJ2-3; 10 bases are a match to TRBD1. The sequences come from CXCR5+ CD38- circulating T follicular helper cells from blood, collected on the day of influenza vaccination. Subset here: circulating Tfh, non-naive CD4+CXCR5+PD-1+ (ICOS+CD38+ or ICOS-CD38-). The CDR3 protein is CASSPRQGASDTQYF. CDR3 nucleotide sequence: TGTGCCAGCAGCCCGCGACAGGGGGCATCAGATACGCAGTATTTT.